These T cell receptor beta chains were read from a single sample in a study of blood T cell repertoires in COVID-19. Method: immunoSEQ multiplex PCR; TCRdb's copy keeps in-frame clones and lacks some. Among around 98,000 clones listed, around nine tenths were seen once. Sequenced input: peripheral blood. These receptors all come from a man in his 70s with acute or convalescent COVID-19. Both conserved end residues are part of each CDR3. The order of the fields is V gene, J gene, clone size, D gene, CDR3 DNA, CDR3 protein. The D gene is left open where the match is weak. Clone size is stated in some rows and not others, as once, few, many or a class when expanded.

v_call: TRBV9; j_call: TRBJ1-2; clone_size: NA; d_call: TRBD1; cdr3_nt: TGTGCCAGCAGCGTAGGGGACAGGGTATTCTATGGCTACGCCTTC; cdr3_aa: CASSVGDRVFYGYAF
v_call: TRBV30; j_call: TRBJ2-2; clone_size: NA; d_call: NA; cdr3_nt: TGTGCCTGGAGGTTACCCGTGGGGCATGGCGGGGAGCTGTTTTTT; cdr3_aa: CAWRLPVGHGGELFF
v_call: TRBV19; j_call: TRBJ1-2; clone_size: NA; d_call: NA; cdr3_nt: TGTGCCAGTAGTGAGCCCATAAACTATGGCTACACCTTC; cdr3_aa: CASSEPINYGYTF
v_call: TRBV6-1; j_call: TRBJ1-6; clone_size: NA; d_call: NA; cdr3_nt: TGTGCCAGCAGTGAAAACAGGTCCTATAATTCACCCCTCCACTTT; cdr3_aa: CASSENRSYNSPLHF
v_call: TRBV3-1/TRBV3-2; j_call: TRBJ2-2; clone_size: NA; d_call: TRBD2; cdr3_nt: TGTGCCAGCAGCTCTACTAGCGGGCTTCCGAACACCGGGGAGCTGTTTTTT; cdr3_aa: CASSSTSGLPNTGELFF
v_call: TRBV6-6; j_call: TRBJ1-6; clone_size: NA; d_call: NA; cdr3_nt: TGTGCCAGCAATGGGGGGGCTCGAAGTTCACCCCTCCACTTT; cdr3_aa: CASNGGARSSPLHF
v_call: TRBV2; j_call: TRBJ1-4; clone_size: NA; d_call: NA; cdr3_nt: TGTGCCAGCAGCCAGGAGGGTGAAAAACTGTTTTTT; cdr3_aa: CASSQEGEKLFF
v_call: TRBV2; j_call: TRBJ2-2; clone_size: once; d_call: NA; cdr3_nt: TGTGCCAGCAGTAGGGGTTCTGCCGGGGAGCTGTTTTTT; cdr3_aa: CASSRGSAGELFF
v_call: TRBV12-5; j_call: TRBJ1-1; clone_size: NA; d_call: NA; cdr3_nt: TGTGCTAGTGGTTCCTCGGGGGGGAACACTGAAGCTTTCTTT; cdr3_aa: CASGSSGGNTEAFF
v_call: TRBV9; j_call: TRBJ1-2; clone_size: NA; d_call: NA; cdr3_nt: TGTGCCAGCAGCTATAACTCCAAGGAGGAGAACTATGGCTACACCTTC; cdr3_aa: CASSYNSKEENYGYTF
v_call: TRBV5-8; j_call: TRBJ1-4; clone_size: NA; d_call: NA; cdr3_nt: TGTGCCAGCAGCCTGACACCGAACCCTAATGAAAAACTGTTTTTT; cdr3_aa: CASSLTPNPNEKLFF
v_call: TRBV3-1/TRBV3-2; j_call: TRBJ2-7; clone_size: NA; d_call: TRBD1; cdr3_nt: TGTGCCAGCGGTGGGGACAGCTCCCACGAGCAGTACTTC; cdr3_aa: CASGGDSSHEQYF
v_call: TRBV5-6; j_call: TRBJ1-2; clone_size: once; d_call: NA; cdr3_nt: TGTGCCAGCAGCTGGAGAGTTGAGGGAAACTATGGCTACACCTTC; cdr3_aa: CASSWRVEGNYGYTF
v_call: TRBV28; j_call: TRBJ1-4; clone_size: NA; d_call: NA; cdr3_nt: TGTGCCAGCAGTGGGAACAGGAGCCGTTTGGAAAAACTGTTTTTT; cdr3_aa: CASSGNRSRLEKLFF
v_call: TRBV4-1; j_call: TRBJ1-2; clone_size: NA; d_call: NA; cdr3_nt: TGCGCCAGCAGCCATGGGGCAGGCGACTATGGCTACACCTTC; cdr3_aa: CASSHGAGDYGYTF
v_call: TRBV5-1; j_call: TRBJ2-2; clone_size: NA; d_call: TRBD2; cdr3_nt: TGCGCCAGCAGCTCCGGACTAGCGGGGGCCCGAAACACCGGGGAGCTGTTTTTT; cdr3_aa: CASSSGLAGARNTGELFF
v_call: TRBV7-2; j_call: TRBJ1-1; clone_size: NA; d_call: NA; cdr3_nt: TGTGCCAGCAGTCCTTGGAGGACTGAAGCTTTCTTT; cdr3_aa: CASSPWRTEAFF
v_call: TRBV19; j_call: TRBJ1-5; clone_size: once; d_call: NA; cdr3_nt: TGTGCCAGTAGTTCAGGGTCGAACAATCAGCCCCAGCATTTT; cdr3_aa: CASSSGSNNQPQHF
v_call: TRBV5-4; j_call: TRBJ1-4; clone_size: NA; d_call: NA; cdr3_nt: TGTGCCAGCAGCTCGAAAACGGGAGCGGAAAAACTGTTTTTT; cdr3_aa: CASSSKTGAEKLFF
v_call: TRBV6-5; j_call: TRBJ2-7; clone_size: NA; d_call: TRBD2; cdr3_nt: TGTGCCAGCACACTCGCGGGAGGGGTCGACGAGCAGTACTTC; cdr3_aa: CASTLAGGVDEQYF
v_call: TRBV5-5; j_call: TRBJ1-3; clone_size: NA; d_call: NA; cdr3_nt: TGTGCCAGCAGCTTGGGCAGGTCCTCTGGAAACACCATATATTTT; cdr3_aa: CASSLGRSSGNTIYF
v_call: TRBV5-4; j_call: TRBJ1-6; clone_size: few; d_call: NA; cdr3_nt: TGTGCCAGCAGCAAAGACGGGAATTCACCCCTCCACTTT; cdr3_aa: CASSKDGNSPLHF
v_call: TRBV9; j_call: TRBJ1-1; clone_size: NA; d_call: NA; cdr3_nt: TGTGCCAGCAGCGCCTCTCCCGTGAGGTACACTGAAGCTTTCTTT; cdr3_aa: CASSASPVRYTEAFF
v_call: TRBV5-1; j_call: TRBJ2-2; clone_size: NA; d_call: NA; cdr3_nt: TGCGCCAGCAGCTTGGAGAGTTTTGGCGGGGAGCTGTTTTTT; cdr3_aa: CASSLESFGGELFF
v_call: TRBV27; j_call: TRBJ2-7; clone_size: few; d_call: NA; cdr3_nt: TGTGCCACCACGGACACCTCCTACGAGCAGTACTTC; cdr3_aa: CATTDTSYEQYF
v_call: TRBV18; j_call: TRBJ1-5; clone_size: NA; d_call: TRBD1; cdr3_nt: TGTGCCAGCTCACCAGGGACAGGGGTCAATCAGCCCCAGCATTTT; cdr3_aa: CASSPGTGVNQPQHF
v_call: TRBV6-5; j_call: TRBJ1-6; clone_size: NA; d_call: TRBD1; cdr3_nt: TGTGCCGTGCGGGGACAGAATAATTCACCCCTCCACTTT; cdr3_aa: CAVRGQNNSPLHF
v_call: TRBV7-5; j_call: TRBJ2-3; clone_size: NA; d_call: NA; cdr3_nt: TGTGTCAGAGGCCGGGATTTCACAGATACGCAGTATTTT; cdr3_aa: CVRGRDFTDTQYF
v_call: TRBV9; j_call: TRBJ1-3; clone_size: NA; d_call: NA; cdr3_nt: TGTGCCAGCAGCAACTGGTTAGGGGCGTCTGGAAACACCATATATTTT; cdr3_aa: CASSNWLGASGNTIYF
v_call: TRBV4-2; j_call: TRBJ2-5; clone_size: NA; d_call: TRBD1; cdr3_nt: TGTGCCAGCAGCCAAGCTGACAGGGACCAAGAGACCCAGTACTTC; cdr3_aa: CASSQADRDQETQYF
v_call: TRBV15; j_call: TRBJ2-2; clone_size: NA; d_call: NA; cdr3_nt: TGTGCCACCAGCGGGACTTTTTCGGCGGCGAACACCGGGGAGCTGTTTTTT; cdr3_aa: CATSGTFSAANTGELFF
v_call: TRBV14; j_call: TRBJ1-2; clone_size: few; d_call: NA; cdr3_nt: TGTGCCAGCAGCCAAGAAGGGGCGTCCCAAATTTATGGCTACACCTTC; cdr3_aa: CASSQEGASQIYGYTF
v_call: TRBV10-3; j_call: TRBJ2-1; clone_size: NA; d_call: TRBD2; cdr3_nt: TGTGCCATCAGTGAGTCGATTGGCGGGGGAGGAAATGAGCAGTTCTTC; cdr3_aa: CAISESIGGGGNEQFF
v_call: TRBV5-8; j_call: TRBJ1-6; clone_size: once; d_call: TRBD1; cdr3_nt: TGTGCCAGCAGCCACAGACAGGGATCCACTTCACCCCTCCACTTT; cdr3_aa: CASSHRQGSTSPLHF
v_call: TRBV3-1/TRBV3-2; j_call: TRBJ2-2; clone_size: NA; d_call: NA; cdr3_nt: TGTGCCAGCAGCTCCTGGCGGGTCACCGGGGAGCTGTTTTTT; cdr3_aa: CASSSWRVTGELFF
v_call: TRBV6-1; j_call: TRBJ1-4; clone_size: NA; d_call: NA; cdr3_nt: TGTGCCAGCAGTGAAGCAGGGGCTCATGAAAAACTGTTTTTT; cdr3_aa: CASSEAGAHEKLFF
v_call: TRBV6-5; j_call: TRBJ1-4; clone_size: NA; d_call: TRBD1; cdr3_nt: TGTGCCAGCTTCTCCGGGACAGGACCTAATGAAAAACTGTTTTTT; cdr3_aa: CASFSGTGPNEKLFF
v_call: TRBV9; j_call: TRBJ1-6; clone_size: once; d_call: NA; cdr3_nt: TGTGCCAGCAGCTCAACAAATTCACCCCTCCACTTT; cdr3_aa: CASSSTNSPLHF
v_call: TRBV10-1; j_call: TRBJ2-5; clone_size: NA; d_call: NA; cdr3_nt: TGCGCCAGCAGTGGACAGTTGGGCGAGACCCAGTACTTC; cdr3_aa: CASSGQLGETQYF
v_call: TRBV28; j_call: TRBJ1-5; clone_size: NA; d_call: TRBD1; cdr3_nt: TGTGCCAGCAGAATGGGACAGCCTTACAGAAATCAGCCCCAGCATTTT; cdr3_aa: CASRMGQPYRNQPQHF
v_call: TRBV7-9; j_call: TRBJ1-2; clone_size: NA; d_call: TRBD1; cdr3_nt: TGTGCCAGCAGCCGCTCCGGGACAGGTGCTACGACGAGGCATGGCTACACCTTC; cdr3_aa: CASSRSGTGATTRHGYTF
v_call: TRBV6-5; j_call: TRBJ2-1; clone_size: NA; d_call: NA; cdr3_nt: TGTGCCAGCAGCCCCGCACTAGGCTCCTACAATGAGCAGTTCTTC; cdr3_aa: CASSPALGSYNEQFF
v_call: TRBV7-8; j_call: TRBJ2-3; clone_size: NA; d_call: NA; cdr3_nt: TGTGCCAGCAGCACTTCTAGCTCTGAAGATACGCAGTATTTT; cdr3_aa: CASSTSSSEDTQYF
v_call: TRBV19; j_call: TRBJ1-6; clone_size: NA; d_call: TRBD1; cdr3_nt: TGTGCCAGTAGGATGACAGGGGCGAATTCACCCCTCCACTTT; cdr3_aa: CASRMTGANSPLHF
v_call: TRBV28; j_call: TRBJ1-3; clone_size: NA; d_call: NA; cdr3_nt: TGTGCCAGCAGACGGGGAAACACCATATATTTT; cdr3_aa: CASRRGNTIYF
v_call: TRBV21-1; j_call: TRBJ1-1; clone_size: NA; d_call: NA; cdr3_nt: TGTGCCAGCAGCAAAGCGAGAAGGACAGGGGAAGAGATGAACACTGAAGCTTTCTTT; cdr3_aa: CASSKARRTGEEMNTEAFF
v_call: TRBV7-2; j_call: TRBJ2-3; clone_size: NA; d_call: TRBD2; cdr3_nt: TGTGCCAGCAGCTTAGCGTTCTGGCGGGGGGGGTTACGTCCTAGCACAGATACGCAGTATTTT; cdr3_aa: CASSLAFWRGGLRPSTDTQYF
v_call: TRBV27; j_call: TRBJ2-1; clone_size: NA; d_call: TRBD1; cdr3_nt: TGTGCCAGCAGTTTCTACAGGGGGCGCGAGCAGTTCTTC; cdr3_aa: CASSFYRGREQFF
v_call: TRBV2; j_call: TRBJ2-3; clone_size: NA; d_call: NA; cdr3_nt: TGTGCCAGCAGTGGGCCAGGGACTGGTGGATGGCAGTATTTT; cdr3_aa: CASSGPGTGGWQYF
v_call: TRBV12-1; j_call: TRBJ2-7; clone_size: NA; d_call: NA; cdr3_nt: TGTGCCAGCAGCTTTGGTCAGGTCAGATGCTACGAGCAGTACTTC; cdr3_aa: CASSFGQVRCYEQYF
v_call: TRBV5-4; j_call: TRBJ2-3; clone_size: NA; d_call: TRBD2; cdr3_nt: TGTGCCAGCGAGGAGGGCGGGGGGCTTTACTTCACAGATACGCAGTATTTT; cdr3_aa: CASEEGGGLYFTDTQYF
v_call: TRBV5-4; j_call: TRBJ2-7; clone_size: NA; d_call: NA; cdr3_nt: TGTGCCAGCAGCTTGGAGACACACTCCTACGAGCAGTACTTC; cdr3_aa: CASSLETHSYEQYF
v_call: TRBV7-6; j_call: TRBJ2-3; clone_size: NA; d_call: NA; cdr3_nt: TGTGCCAGCAGCTTAGGAGGATGGCGGGGGCCCCGGGCAGATACGCAGTATTTT; cdr3_aa: CASSLGGWRGPRADTQYF
v_call: TRBV4-2; j_call: TRBJ2-3; clone_size: NA; d_call: TRBD2; cdr3_nt: TGTGCCAGCAGCCAAGTGGGGGGGTACACAGATACGCAGTATTTT; cdr3_aa: CASSQVGGYTDTQYF
v_call: TRBV18; j_call: TRBJ1-1; clone_size: NA; d_call: NA; cdr3_nt: TGTGCCAGCTCACCCAGTTTGGGCCGAGCGGGGACTGAAGCTTTCTTT; cdr3_aa: CASSPSLGRAGTEAFF
v_call: TRBV3-1/TRBV3-2; j_call: TRBJ2-6; clone_size: few; d_call: TRBD2; cdr3_nt: TGTGCCAGCAGCCAGGGAGGGGACGTTGGGGCCAACGTCCTGACTTTC; cdr3_aa: CASSQGGDVGANVLTF
v_call: TRBV5-6; j_call: TRBJ2-2; clone_size: NA; d_call: TRBD1; cdr3_nt: TGTGCCAGCAGCTACAGGGGGCGGCACGACACCGGGGAGCTGTTTTTT; cdr3_aa: CASSYRGRHDTGELFF
v_call: TRBV6-5; j_call: TRBJ1-2; clone_size: NA; d_call: NA; cdr3_nt: TGTGCCAGCAGTCCGGACACTAACTATGGCTACACCTTC; cdr3_aa: CASSPDTNYGYTF
v_call: TRBV27; j_call: TRBJ2-6; clone_size: NA; d_call: TRBD1; cdr3_nt: TGTGCCAGCAGTTTACAGGGGGCTGGGGCCAACGTCCTGACTTTC; cdr3_aa: CASSLQGAGANVLTF